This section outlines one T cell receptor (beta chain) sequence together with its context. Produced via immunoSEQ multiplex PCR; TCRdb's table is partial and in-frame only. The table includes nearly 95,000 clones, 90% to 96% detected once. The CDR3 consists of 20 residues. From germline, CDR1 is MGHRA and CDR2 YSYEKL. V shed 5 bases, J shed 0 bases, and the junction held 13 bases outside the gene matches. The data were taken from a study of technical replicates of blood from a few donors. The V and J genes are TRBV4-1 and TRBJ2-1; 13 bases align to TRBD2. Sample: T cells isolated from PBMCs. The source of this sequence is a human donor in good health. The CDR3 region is CASSYRHRGLAGSSYNEQFF. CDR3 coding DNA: TGCGCCAGCAGCTACCGACACCGGGGACTAGCGGGAAGCTCCTACAATGAGCAGTTCTTC.